The clone carrying this T cell receptor beta chain occurred a few times. CDR1 is KGHSH and CDR2 is LQKENI in the germline V gene. This CDR3 comprises 16 residues. Trimming shortened V by 2 bases and J by 0 bases, and 13 bases separated the two germline ends. The sample is drawn from a study of blood T cell repertoires in COVID-19. On the study more broadly: The United States, Italy and Spain provided the acute and convalescent COVID-19 samples. The cDNA or gDNA used as material had been derived from T cells, B-cell-depleted T cells, or PBMCs.

Methods used by the authors: Scientists estimated how many nucleated cells there were by amplifying reference gene primers. Profiled with immunoSEQ multiplex PCR; TCRdb holds only in-frame clones, not every one. V and J calls and clone size come straight from that table; D and trimming were deduced from the DNA. The top ten hold around 1% of the sample, which has over 150,000 clones, 70% to 90% seen once. The genes are TRBV18 and TRBJ1-1, with D perhaps matching TRBD1 (6 bases). Sequencing used peripheral blood. The sequence derives from a man aged 40-55 years with acute or convalescent COVID-19. The CDR3 reads CASSPLGASLNTEAFF. The CDR3 DNA reads TGTGCCAGCTCACCATTGGGGGCGAGTCTGAACACTGAAGCTTTCTTT.